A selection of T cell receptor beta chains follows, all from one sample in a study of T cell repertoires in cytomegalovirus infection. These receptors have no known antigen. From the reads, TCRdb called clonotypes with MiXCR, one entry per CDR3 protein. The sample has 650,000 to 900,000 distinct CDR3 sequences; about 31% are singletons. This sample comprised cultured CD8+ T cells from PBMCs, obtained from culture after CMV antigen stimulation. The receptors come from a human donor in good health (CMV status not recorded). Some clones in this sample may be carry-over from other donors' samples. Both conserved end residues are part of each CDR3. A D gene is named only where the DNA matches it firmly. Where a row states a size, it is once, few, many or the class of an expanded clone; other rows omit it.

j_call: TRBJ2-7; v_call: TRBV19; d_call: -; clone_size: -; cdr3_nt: TGTGCCAGTAGTACGCGGGACACCTCTTACGAGCAGTACTTC; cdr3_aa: CASSTRDTSYEQYF
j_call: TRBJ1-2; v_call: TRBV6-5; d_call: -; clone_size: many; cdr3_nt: TGTGCCAGCAGTTACGGACAGTACTATGGCTACACCTTC; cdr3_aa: CASSYGQYYGYTF
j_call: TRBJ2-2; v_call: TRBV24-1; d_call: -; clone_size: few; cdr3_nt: TGTGCCACCAGTGATTTGAAGAGGGGGACCGGGGAGCTGTTTTTT; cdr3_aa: CATSDLKRGTGELFF
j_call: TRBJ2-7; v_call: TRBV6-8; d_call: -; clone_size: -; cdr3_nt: TGTGCCCTCCTACGAGGCTACGAGCAGTACTTC; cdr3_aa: CALLRGYEQYF
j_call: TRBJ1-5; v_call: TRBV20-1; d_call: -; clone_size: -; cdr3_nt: TGCAGTGCTAGAGACTCCTCTTTGGACAATCAGCCCCAGCATTTT; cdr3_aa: CSARDSSLDNQPQHF
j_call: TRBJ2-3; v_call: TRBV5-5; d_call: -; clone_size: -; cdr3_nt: TGTGCCAGCAGCTTGGGGACGGTTTCTAGCACAGATACGCAGTATTTT; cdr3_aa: CASSLGTVSSTDTQYF
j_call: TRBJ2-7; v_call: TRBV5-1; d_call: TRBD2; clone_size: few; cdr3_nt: TGCGCCAGCAGCGATCCCCTTTTATCCGGTGGCGGGGGGCCTTTCTACGAGCAGTACTTC; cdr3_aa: CASSDPLLSGGGGPFYEQYF
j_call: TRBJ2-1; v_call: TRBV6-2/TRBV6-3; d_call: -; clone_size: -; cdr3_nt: TGTGCCAGCAGTTACGCCACCTTGACAGATTACAATGAGCAGTTCTTC; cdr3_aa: CASSYATLTDYNEQFF
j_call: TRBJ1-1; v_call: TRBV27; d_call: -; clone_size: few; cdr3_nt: TGTGCCAGCAGCCTATACCCCAGGGAAACTGAAGCTTTCTTT; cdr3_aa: CASSLYPRETEAFF
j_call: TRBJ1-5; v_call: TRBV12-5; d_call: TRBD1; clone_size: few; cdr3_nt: TGTGCTAGTGGTCTAGGACAGGGGAATCAGCCCCAGCATTTT; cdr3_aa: CASGLGQGNQPQHF
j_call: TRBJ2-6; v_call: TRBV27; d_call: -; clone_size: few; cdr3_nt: TGTGCCAGCAGTCTCTCCCCAGTCGGGGCCAACGTCCTGACTTTC; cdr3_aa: CASSLSPVGANVLTF
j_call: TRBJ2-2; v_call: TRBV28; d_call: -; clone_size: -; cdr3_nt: TGTGCCAGCAGTTTACCTATCGAGGAGTGGAACACCGGGGAGCTGTTTTTT; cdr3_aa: CASSLPIEEWNTGELFF
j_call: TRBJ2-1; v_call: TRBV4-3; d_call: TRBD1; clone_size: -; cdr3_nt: TGCGCCAGCAGCCAAGGGACCCCAGGGGGTGATGAGCAGTTCTTC; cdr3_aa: CASSQGTPGGDEQFF
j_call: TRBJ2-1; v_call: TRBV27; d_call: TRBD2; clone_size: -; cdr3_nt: TGTGCCAGCAAACCCGGGAGGAGGATCAATGAGCAGTTCTTC; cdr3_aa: CASKPGRRINEQFF
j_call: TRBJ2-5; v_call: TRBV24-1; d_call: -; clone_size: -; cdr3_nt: TGTGCCACCATGAATCAAGAGACCCAGTACTTC; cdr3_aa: CATMNQETQYF
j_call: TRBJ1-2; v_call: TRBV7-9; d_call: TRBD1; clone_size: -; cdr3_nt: TGTGCCAGCAGAACCCGGGACAGCGTAGAACCCGGCTACACCTTC; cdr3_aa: CASRTRDSVEPGYTF
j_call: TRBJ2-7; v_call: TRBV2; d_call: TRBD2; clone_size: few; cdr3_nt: TGTGCCAGCAAAGGGACGGGGGGTTCCTCCTACGAGCAGTACTTC; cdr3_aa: CASKGTGGSSYEQYF
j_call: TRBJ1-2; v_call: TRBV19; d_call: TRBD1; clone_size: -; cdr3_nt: TGTGCCAGTAGTACCCTCCTCGACAGGGGACTTGGCTACACCTTC; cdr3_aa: CASSTLLDRGLGYTF
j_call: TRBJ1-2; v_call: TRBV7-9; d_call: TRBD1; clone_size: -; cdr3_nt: TGTGCCAGCAGCCGGGACAGGGGGCTGATCTATGGCTACACCTTC; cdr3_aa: CASSRDRGLIYGYTF
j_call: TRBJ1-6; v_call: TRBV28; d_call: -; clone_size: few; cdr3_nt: TGTGCCAGCAGTAACAGGCAGGAGGGTAATTCACCCCTCCACTTT; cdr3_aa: CASSNRQEGNSPLHF
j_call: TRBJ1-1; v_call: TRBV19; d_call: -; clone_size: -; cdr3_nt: TGTGCCAGCTTCGTCGGGTCGAACACTGAAGCTTTCTTT; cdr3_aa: CASFVGSNTEAFF
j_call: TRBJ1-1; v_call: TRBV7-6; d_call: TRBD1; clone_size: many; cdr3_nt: TGTGCCAGCAGCTTAGATCCATTTCCCGGGACAGCGGGGAACACTGAAGCTTTCTTT; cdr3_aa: CASSLDPFPGTAGNTEAFF
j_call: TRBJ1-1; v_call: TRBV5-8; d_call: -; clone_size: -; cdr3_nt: TGTGCCAGCAGCTTGGTGCAGATACCCACTGAAGCTTTCTTT; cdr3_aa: CASSLVQIPTEAFF
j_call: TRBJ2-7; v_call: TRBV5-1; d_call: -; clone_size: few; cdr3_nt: TGCGCCAGCAGCTTGGGGCCTAATGACAATCCCTACGAGCAGTACTTC; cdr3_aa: CASSLGPNDNPYEQYF